Listed below are T cell receptor beta chains from one sample, sequenced in a study of T cells in Graves' hyperthyroidism and ophthalmopathy. TCRdb independently ran MiXCR on the multiplex PCR reads; one entry per CDR3 protein. The table records 750,000 to 900,000 distinct CDR3 sequences, about two fifths of them present only once. The sequenced material came from blood. The receptors derive from a young man with Graves' hyperthyroidism. Both conserved end residues are part of each CDR3. The D gene is left open where the match is weak. Only part of the rows carry a size: once, few, many, or a class if the clone is expanded.

D gene,clone size,J gene,V gene,CDR3 DNA,CDR3 protein
-,few,TRBJ1-5,TRBV6-2/TRBV6-3,TGTGCCAGTACAGGGTCGGGGCGCAATCAGCCCCAGCATTTT,CASTGSGRNQPQHF
TRBD2,few,TRBJ2-7,TRBV5-1,TGCGCCAGCAGCCCCTCCGGGGGCGGGAGGGACTACGAGCAGTACTTC,CASSPSGGGRDYEQYF
-,-,TRBJ1-2,TRBV29-1,TGCAGCACAAGAGGAGGGTTTTGGGGCTACACCTTC,CSTRGGFWGYTF
-,-,TRBJ1-1,TRBV29-1,TGCAGCGTTGCCCGTGACAGGTTTGACACTGAAGCTTTCTTT,CSVARDRFDTEAFF
TRBD2,few,TRBJ2-7,TRBV29-1,TGCAGCGTTCAAAGGCTAGCGGGAGACTCCTACGAGCAGTACTTC,CSVQRLAGDSYEQYF
TRBD2,many,TRBJ2-7,TRBV9,TGTGCCAGCAGCACTAGCGGGAGGGCCTACGAGCAGTACTTC,CASSTSGRAYEQYF
-,-,TRBJ2-5,TRBV7-9,TGTGCCAGCAGCTTAGGTTACCGGCTCAAAGAGACGGACCAAGAGACCCAGTACTTC,CASSLGYRLKETDQETQYF
TRBD1,-,TRBJ1-5,TRBV6-5,TGTGCCAGCAGTACCAGACAGGGACAGCCATATCAGCCCCAGCATTTT,CASSTRQGQPYQPQHF
TRBD1,-,TRBJ1-2,TRBV29-1,TGCAGCGTTGAAGGACAGGGATACTATGGCTACACCTTC,CSVEGQGYYGYTF
TRBD1,many,TRBJ1-1,TRBV29-1,TGCAGCGTTAACAGGGGGTTCGACACTGAAGCTTTCTTT,CSVNRGFDTEAFF
TRBD2,-,TRBJ2-7,TRBV29-1,TGCAGCAGTGACACGGGACTAGCGGGAGGCGAGCAGTACTTC,CSSDTGLAGGEQYF
TRBD1,many,TRBJ1-1,TRBV5-1,TGTGCCAGCAGTTTGGGGGACAGGGTGAACACTGAAGCTTTCTTT,CASSLGDRVNTEAFF
-,many,TRBJ1-1,TRBV29-1,TGCAGCGTAAGTCAGGGTGGAACGGCTGAAGCTTTCTTT,CSVSQGGTAEAFF
-,many,TRBJ2-7,TRBV20-1,TGCAGTGCTCTTCGGACATCGAGCTCCTACGAGCAGTACTTC,CSALRTSSSYEQYF
-,-,TRBJ2-7,TRBV10-3,TGTGCCACTAAAACGGTGAAGGGGGGATATTACGAGCAGTACTTC,CATKTVKGGYYEQYF
-,-,TRBJ1-1,TRBV29-1,TGCAGCTACCAGCAGAACACTGAAGCTTTCTTT,CSYQQNTEAFF
TRBD1,-,TRBJ2-7,TRBV12-3/TRBV12-4,TGTGCCAGCAGTCCTCGTGGGACAGGGGTCGAGCAGTACTTC,CASSPRGTGVEQYF
-,-,TRBJ1-1,TRBV12-3/TRBV12-4,TGTGCCAGCAGTTTATCGGGGAGCGCTGAAGCTTTCTTT,CASSLSGSAEAFF
-,-,TRBJ2-5,TRBV6-2/TRBV6-3,TGTGCCAGCACCTCACCTGGGACTGTAGAAGAGACCCAGTACTTC,CASTSPGTVEETQYF
TRBD1,many,TRBJ2-7,TRBV24-1,TGTGCCACCAGTGATCGGACAGGGGAAGAGCAGTACTTC,CATSDRTGEEQYF
-,many,TRBJ1-6,TRBV25-1,TGTGCCAGCAGCAGGGAAACAGGTTCACCCCTCCACTTT,CASSRETGSPLHF
TRBD2,few,TRBJ2-7,TRBV7-2,TGTGCCAGCAGCCAGCGTCCGGGACTAGCGGTATACGAGCAGTACTTC,CASSQRPGLAVYEQYF
-,many,TRBJ1-1,TRBV7-6,TGTGCCAGCAGATTCAACGACAGGAACACTGAAGCTTTCTTT,CASRFNDRNTEAFF
-,-,TRBJ2-7,TRBV19,TGTGCCAGTAGTATCGATCCGGGGTACTCCTACGAGCAGTACTTC,CASSIDPGYSYEQYF
-,-,TRBJ2-7,TRBV6-6,TGTGCCAGCAGTCCCCCCATCAGCGAGCAGTACTTC,CASSPPISEQYF
TRBD1,-,TRBJ1-1,TRBV10-3,TGTGCCTGGAAAACAGGGGGCACTGAAGCTTTCTTT,CAWKTGGTEAFF